This T cell receptor beta chain is from a study of CD8+ T cells in alopecia areata. Across the whole study: Tofacitinib ran 6 to 18 months, followed by 6 months off drug.

Lesional scalp punch biopsies and peripheral blood came from alopecia areata patients. The CDR3 spans 13 residues. V lost 5 bases, J lost 2 bases, and 10 bases lay in between. In germline, CDR1 is SEHNR, CDR2 FQNEAQ (reference sequence). Extraction of RNA preceded its reverse transcription into cDNA, which served as the sequencing template. Measured with immunoSEQ multiplex PCR; TCRdb has only the in-frame clones, and not every one. The sample carries 120,000 to 150,000 clones, around 87% recorded once. Specimen: CD8+ T cells sorted from blood, collected at week 0. This TCR derives from a human donor with alopecia areata. The chain combines TRBV7-9 with TRBJ2-7, with D perhaps TRBD2 (5 bases). Here the CDR3 DNA reads TGTGCCAGCAGCCCCAGCGGCACCTACGAGCAGTACTTC. It yields the protein CASSPSGTYEQYF.